This entry concerns a single T cell receptor (beta chain). Its antigen target is currently unknown. Per-base quality was not reported, and no clone a single base away is much larger than it. The trial excluded patients who had a history of autoimmune disease or who were on systemic immunosuppression. Peripheral blood for TCR sequencing was collected from all dose cohorts at baseline, on cycle 4 day 1, and on cycle 7 day 1. The samples were drawn from a first-in-human, open-label, multicenter phase I dose-escalation trial of ivuxolimab. Adults with locally advanced or metastatic melanoma, renal cell, hepatocellular, or head and neck squamous cell carcinoma were enrolled in the trial. Before TCR sequencing, CD4+ and CD8+ T cells were separately sorted from peripheral blood. Its CDR3 holds 16 amino acids, cysteine through phenylalanine. Of the read, only the CDR3 DNA is kept; its 48 bases are in frame from base 1. V and J are truncated by 3 bases and 2 bases respectively, leaving an intervening sequence of 16 bases. CDR1 and CDR2 are drawn from the germline V gene: LGHNA, YNFKEQ.

This specimen belongs to a study of OX40 agonist ivuxolimab in advanced cancers. Background for the entire study: The costimulatory receptor OX40 (CD134) was targeted by ivuxolimab, a fully human IgG2 agonistic monoclonal antibody. Intravenous ivuxolimab was administered to patients every 2 weeks at six dose levels: 0.01, 0.1, 0.3, 1.5, 3 and 10 mg/kg. Peripheral TCRbeta sequencing was intended to test whether TCR sequence diversity was altered and clonal T-cell expansion was caused by ivuxolimab. Patients were allowed to have had prior anti-PD-1, anti-PD-L1 or anti-CTLA-4 therapy, and approximately 40% of the dose-escalation patients had previously received checkpoint inhibitors. Among the roughly 52 dose-escalation patients, around 19 had hepatocellular carcinoma, about 15 melanoma, 9 renal cell carcinoma and 9 head and neck cancer. The paper describes the monotherapy dose-escalation part (N ≈ 49 patients) of the phase I trial of ivuxolimab. Partial responses occurred in three dose-escalation patients: two with cutaneous melanoma and one with hepatocellular carcinoma. The dose-escalation cohort was approximately 83% male with a mean age of about 54 years, ranging from about 23 to 85. Overall study results and their limits: Low levels of normalized T-cell clonal expansion were also shown by some nonresponding patients. Which antigens the clonally expanded peripheral T cells were specific for was not determined. In partial responders in the 0.1-3.0 mg/kg groups, normalized peripheral clonal expansion was found to be among the lowest, especially among CD8+ T cells. Clonal expansion of both CD4+ and CD8+ blood T cells was observed from baseline to week 6 at doses 0.1 to 3.0 mg/kg. After ivuxolimab, expanded clones were on average more numerous among CD8+ T cells than among CD4+ T cells.

Genomic DNA was extracted from sorted cells for sequencing of the TCRbeta CDR3 region. The immunoSEQ Assay was used to sequence the TCRbeta CDR3 regions. Sourced from immuneACCESS, this table was stored by TCRdb with only in-frame sequences that have V and J called. A share of the clones is absent; for the studies checked, an unresolved V gene accounts for under half, and the remainder has no known explanation. Here the sample has 57,000 or so clones; around nine tenths occur a single time. The ten largest account for under 20% of the sample. The origin of this receptor is an adult with an advanced solid tumor such as melanoma, head and neck, liver or kidney cancer. The sequenced sample was CD4+ or CD8+ T cells sorted from blood, obtained in a trial of the OX40 agonist ivuxolimab. The chain joins TRBV4-2 to TRBJ1-1; a weak D assignment points to TRBD1 (6 bases agree). The CDR3 region reads CASSHRGGGPNTEAFF. In nucleotide form, the sequence is TGTGCCAGCAGCCACCGAGGAGGGGGGCCTAACACTGAAGCTTTCTTT.